Following are 11 T cell receptor beta chains from one sample sequenced in a study of technical replicates of blood from several donors. Data came from immunoSEQ multiplex PCR; TCRdb stores just in-frame clones and leaves some out. The data show about 79,000 clones, with 85% to 95% seen just once and about 0.24% held by the top ten. Sequencing used T cells isolated from PBMCs. These receptors all come from a human donor in good health.

The chain combines TRBV10-1 with TRBJ2-2, with 9 bases fitting TRBD1. Unmatched junction bases numbered 2, after V lost 7 bases and J lost 2 bases. Germline V gives CDR1 WNHNN, CDR2 SYGVQD (reference sequence). This CDR3 has 14 amino acids. The CDR3 protein is CASKQGANTGELFF. Here the CDR3 DNA reads TGCGCCAGCAAACAGGGGGCAAACACCGGGGAGCTGTTTTTT.

This chain connects TRBV14 to TRBJ2-7; 13 positions match TRBD2. V dropped 5 bases and J dropped 7; count of bases not matched to a gene: 11. Germline values: CDR1 SGHDN, CDR2 FVKESK. The CDR3 extends over 16 amino acids. The CDR3 bases are TGTGCCAGCAGCGCCACCGGGACTAGCGGGACGGGGGAGCAGTACTTC. It yields the protein CASSATGTSGTGEQYF.

The chain employs TRBV6-1 and TRBJ2-3; D possibly corresponds to TRBD2 (7 bases). Trimming shortened V by 4 bases and J by 5 bases, and 16 bases separated the two germline ends. Germline V gives CDR1 MNHNS, CDR2 SASEGT. The CDR3 contains 15 residues. CDR3 loop: CASSVGGAYKDTQYF. The CDR3 nucleotides read TGTGCCAGCAGTGTGGGGGGGGCGTATAAAGATACGCAGTATTTT.

V usage is TRBV6-1 and J usage is TRBJ1-1; D is perhaps TRBD1 (6 bases). CDR1 and CDR2 from the germline V gene are MNHNS and SASEGT. The CDR3 sequence is 13 residues long. Deletions cut 11 bases from V and 1 base from J, with 14 bases between. The CDR3 bases are TGTGCCTCTTTGAAGGGGGAGAACACTGAAGCTTTCTTT. This translates into CASLKGENTEAFF.

The V and J genes are TRBV5-1 and TRBJ1-2; no clear D gene. CDR3 length equals 13 residues. The germline V gene encodes CDR1 SGHRS and CDR2 YFSETQ. The V end lost 0 bases, the J end lost 4 bases, and 7 bases lay between the germline ends. CDR3 sequence reads: CASSLAGSYGYTF. The CDR3 DNA is TGCGCCAGCAGCTTGGCGGGAAGCTATGGCTACACCTTC. The variable domain in full, completed from reference TRBV5-1 and TRBJ1-2, reads KAGVTQTPRYLIKTRGQQVTLSCSPISGHRSVSWYQQTPGQGLQFLFEYFSETQRNKGNFPGRFSGRQFSNSRSEMNVSTLELGDSALYLCASSLAGSYGYTFGSGTRLTVV.

The CDR3 loop is CASSESTSPGDTQYF. The CDR3 DNA is TGTGCCAGCAGCGAATCGACTAGTCCTGGAGATACGCAGTATTTT. J is TRBJ2-3 and V is TRBV9, with D perhaps matching TRBD2 (6 bases). Trimming removed 3 bases from V and 5 bases from J, with 16 bases in between. The CDR3 totals 15 residues. The germline CDR1 and CDR2 sequences are SGDLS and YYNGEE.

V and J are TRBV30 and TRBJ2-2; D is ambiguous. Per the germline V gene, CDR1 is GTSNPN and CDR2 is SVGIG (reference sequence). The CDR3 totals 11 residues. The CDR3 DNA reads as TGTGCTCGACAATTCACCGGGGAGCTGTTTTTT. Amino acid sequence: CARQFTGELFF.

This chain connects TRBV10-3 to TRBJ2-6; TRBD2 matches at 8 bases. The CDR3 extends over 17 amino acids. Germline-derived CDR1 and CDR2 are ENHRY and SYGVKD. V lost 8 bases, J lost 2 bases, and 11 bases stayed unmatched. The CDR3 DNA is TGTGCCATCGGGACTGGCGGGAGGCTGGCTGGGGCCAACGTCCTGACTTTC. Translating gives CAIGTGGRLAGANVLTF.

The chain employs TRBV7-8 and TRBJ2-7; possible D gene TRBD2, 7 bases. The V gene's germline CDR1 is SGHVS and CDR2 FQNEAQ. This CDR3 is built from 17 residues. The V gene lost 2 bases and the J gene lost 2 bases, with 19 bases spanning the gap. CDR3 nucleotides: TGTGCCAGCAGCTTAAAACGTGGGGGGGGGCAGCCCTACGAGCAGTACTTC. This translates into CASSLKRGGGQPYEQYF. Full variable domain (missing parts from reference TRBV7-8 and TRBJ2-7): GAGVSQSPRYKVAKRGQDVALRCDPISGHVSLFWYQQALGQGPEFLTYFQNEAQLDKSGLPSDRFFAERPEGSVSTLKIQRTQQEDSAVYLCASSLKRGGGQPYEQYFGPGTRLTVT.

This chain uses TRBV27 with TRBJ2-1, with D maybe TRBD2 (5 bases). The V end was cut by 2 bases, the J end by 5 bases, with 19 bases between. This CDR3 region has 17 residues. Germline V gene sequence: CDR1 MNHEY, CDR2 SMNVEV (reference sequence). The DNA for the CDR3 is TGTGCCAGCAGTTTAGTTATGGGGTCTAGCTTCCACAATGAGCAGTTCTTC. It codes for CASSLVMGSSFHNEQFF.

J is TRBJ1-2 and V is TRBV4-1; the match to TRBD1 covers 8 bases. CDR1 and CDR2 from the germline V gene are MGHRA and YSYEKL. The J segment lost 2 bases and the V segment lost 3 bases, leaving 8 bases of the junction unmatched. This CDR3 has 16 amino acids. DNA of the CDR3: TGCGCCAGCAGCCACCCGATTCGGACAGGGAACTATGGCTACACCTTC. It translates to CASSHPIRTGNYGYTF.